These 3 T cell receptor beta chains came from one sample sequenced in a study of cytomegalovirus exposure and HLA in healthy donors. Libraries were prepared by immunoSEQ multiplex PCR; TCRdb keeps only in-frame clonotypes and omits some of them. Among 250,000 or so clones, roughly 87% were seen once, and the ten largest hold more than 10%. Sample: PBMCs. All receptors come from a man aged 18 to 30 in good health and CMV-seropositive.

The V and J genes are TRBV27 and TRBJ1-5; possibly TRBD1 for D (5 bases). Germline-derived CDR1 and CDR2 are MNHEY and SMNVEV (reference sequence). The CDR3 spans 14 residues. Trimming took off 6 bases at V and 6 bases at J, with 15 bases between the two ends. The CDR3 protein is CASSPRTNFQPQHF. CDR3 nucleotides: TGTGCCAGCAGCCCTAGGACAAATTTTCAGCCCCAGCATTTT.

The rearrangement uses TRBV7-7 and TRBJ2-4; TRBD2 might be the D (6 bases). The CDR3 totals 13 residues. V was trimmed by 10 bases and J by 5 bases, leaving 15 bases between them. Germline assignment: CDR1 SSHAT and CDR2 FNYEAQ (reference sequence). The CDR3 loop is CANSPRRENIQYF. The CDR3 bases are TGTGCCAACTCCCCCAGGAGGGAAAACATTCAGTACTTC.

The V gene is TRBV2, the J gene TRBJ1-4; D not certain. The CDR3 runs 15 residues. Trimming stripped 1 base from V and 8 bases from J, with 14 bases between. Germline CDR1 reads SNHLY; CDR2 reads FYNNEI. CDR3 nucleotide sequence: TGTGCCAGCAGTGAAGGCGGGATAGGTCAGGAAAAACTGTTTTTT. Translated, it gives CASSEGGIGQEKLFF.